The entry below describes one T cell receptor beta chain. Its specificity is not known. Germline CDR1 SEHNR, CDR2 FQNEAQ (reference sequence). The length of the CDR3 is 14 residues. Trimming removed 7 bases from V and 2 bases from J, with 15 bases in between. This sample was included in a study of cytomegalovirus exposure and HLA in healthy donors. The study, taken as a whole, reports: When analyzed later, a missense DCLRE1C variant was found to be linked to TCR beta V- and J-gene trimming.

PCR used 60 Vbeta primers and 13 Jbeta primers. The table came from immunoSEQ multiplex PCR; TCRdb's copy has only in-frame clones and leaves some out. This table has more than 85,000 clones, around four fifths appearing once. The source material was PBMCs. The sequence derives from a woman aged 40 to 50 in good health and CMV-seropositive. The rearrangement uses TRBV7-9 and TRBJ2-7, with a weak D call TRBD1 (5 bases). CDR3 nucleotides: TGTGCCAGCACCCTGGTAGGGGCCCCCTACGAGCAGTACTTC. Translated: CASTLVGAPYEQYF. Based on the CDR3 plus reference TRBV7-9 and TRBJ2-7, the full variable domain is DTGVSQNPRHKITKRGQNVTFRCDPISEHNRLYWYRQTLGQGPEFLTYFQNEAQLEKSRLLSDRFSAERPKGSFSTLEIQRTEQGDSAMYLCASTLVGAPYEQYFGPGTRLTVT.